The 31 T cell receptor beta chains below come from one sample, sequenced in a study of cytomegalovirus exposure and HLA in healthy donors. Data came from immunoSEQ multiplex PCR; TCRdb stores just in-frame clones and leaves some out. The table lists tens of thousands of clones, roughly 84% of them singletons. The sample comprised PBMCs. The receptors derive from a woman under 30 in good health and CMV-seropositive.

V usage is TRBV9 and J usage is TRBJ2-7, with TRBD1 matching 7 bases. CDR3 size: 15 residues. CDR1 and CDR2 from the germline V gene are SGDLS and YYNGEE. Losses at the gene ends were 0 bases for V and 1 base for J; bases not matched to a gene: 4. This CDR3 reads CASSVGQTGSYEQYF. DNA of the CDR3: TGTGCCAGCAGCGTAGGACAGACAGGGTCCTACGAGCAGTACTTC.

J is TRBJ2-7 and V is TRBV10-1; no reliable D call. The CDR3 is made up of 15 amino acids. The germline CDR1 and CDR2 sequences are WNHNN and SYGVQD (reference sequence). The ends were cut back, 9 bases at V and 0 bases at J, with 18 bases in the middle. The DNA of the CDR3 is TGCGCCAGAAAGTGGCGGCGGATGAGCTCCTACGAGCAGTACTTC. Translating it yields CARKWRRMSSYEQYF.

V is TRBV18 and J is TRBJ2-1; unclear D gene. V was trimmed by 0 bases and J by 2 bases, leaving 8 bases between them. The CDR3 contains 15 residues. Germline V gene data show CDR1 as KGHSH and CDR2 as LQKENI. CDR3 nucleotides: TGTGCCAGCTCACCACCGGTGCGTCCCTACAATGAGCAGTTCTTC. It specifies CASSPPVRPYNEQFF.

The CDR3: CASSFTGTGLGNTIYF. CDR3 in DNA: TGCGCCAGCAGCTTTACCGGGACAGGGCTTGGAAACACCATATATTTT. The chain combines TRBV5-1 with TRBJ1-3, with TRBD1 matching 9 bases. The V gene's germline CDR1 is SGHRS and CDR2 YFSETQ. CDR3 length equals 16 residues. Trimming cost V 2 bases and J 3 bases; bases outside gene matches: 6.

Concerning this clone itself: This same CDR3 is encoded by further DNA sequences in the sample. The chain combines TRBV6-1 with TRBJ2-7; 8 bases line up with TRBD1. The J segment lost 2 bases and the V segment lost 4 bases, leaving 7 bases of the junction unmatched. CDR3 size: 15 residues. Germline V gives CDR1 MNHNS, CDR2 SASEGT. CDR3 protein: CASSALQGEAYEQYF. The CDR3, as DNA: TGTGCCAGCAGTGCCCTACAGGGGGAGGCCTACGAGCAGTACTTC.

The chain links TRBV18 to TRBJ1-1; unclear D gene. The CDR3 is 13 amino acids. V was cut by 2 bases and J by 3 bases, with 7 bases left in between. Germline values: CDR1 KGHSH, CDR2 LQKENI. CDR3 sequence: CASSPSPYTEAFF. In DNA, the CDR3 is TGTGCCAGCTCACCAAGCCCCTACACTGAAGCTTTCTTT.

CDR3 nucleotides: TGTGCCAGCAGTGAGTCACTAGCGGGGGGCTCCTACAATGAGCAGTTCTTC. It yields the protein CASSESLAGGSYNEQFF. J is TRBJ2-1 and V is TRBV6-4, with TRBD2 matching over 12 bases. The V and J ends lost 3 bases and 0 bases, in that order; junction bases with no gene match: 3. The CDR3 covers 17 residues. CDR1 MRHNA and CDR2 SNTAGT come from the germline V gene.

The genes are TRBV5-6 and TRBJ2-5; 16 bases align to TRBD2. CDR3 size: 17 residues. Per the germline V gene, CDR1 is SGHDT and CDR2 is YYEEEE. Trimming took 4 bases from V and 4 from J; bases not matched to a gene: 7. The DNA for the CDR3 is TGTGCCAGCAGCCGTGGGACTAGCGGGGGGGCCGGAGAGACCCAGTACTTC. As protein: CASSRGTSGGAGETQYF.

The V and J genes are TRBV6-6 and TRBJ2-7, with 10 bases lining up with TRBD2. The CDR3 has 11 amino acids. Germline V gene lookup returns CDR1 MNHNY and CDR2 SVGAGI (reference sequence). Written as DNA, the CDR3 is TGTGTGAGCGGGGGGGCTTACGAGCAGTACTTC. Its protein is CVSGGAYEQYF.

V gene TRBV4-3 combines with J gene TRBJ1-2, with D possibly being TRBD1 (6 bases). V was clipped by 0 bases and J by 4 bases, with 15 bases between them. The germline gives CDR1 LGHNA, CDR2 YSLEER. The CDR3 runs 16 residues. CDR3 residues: CASSQDHGGATYGYTF. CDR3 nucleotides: TGCGCCAGCAGCCAAGACCATGGGGGGGCGACCTATGGCTACACCTTC.

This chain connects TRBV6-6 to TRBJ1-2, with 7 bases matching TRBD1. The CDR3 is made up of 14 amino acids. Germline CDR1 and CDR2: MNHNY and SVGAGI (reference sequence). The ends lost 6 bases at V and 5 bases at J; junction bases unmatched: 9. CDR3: CASSFSGTEYGYTF. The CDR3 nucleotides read TGTGCCAGCAGCTTTTCCGGGACAGAATATGGCTACACCTTC.

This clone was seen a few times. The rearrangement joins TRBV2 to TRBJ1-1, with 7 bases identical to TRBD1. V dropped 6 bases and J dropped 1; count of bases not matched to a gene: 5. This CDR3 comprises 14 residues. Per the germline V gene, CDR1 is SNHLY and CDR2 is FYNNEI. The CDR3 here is CASRAGTENTEAFF. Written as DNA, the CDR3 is TGTGCCAGCAGGGCCGGGACAGAGAACACTGAAGCTTTCTTT.

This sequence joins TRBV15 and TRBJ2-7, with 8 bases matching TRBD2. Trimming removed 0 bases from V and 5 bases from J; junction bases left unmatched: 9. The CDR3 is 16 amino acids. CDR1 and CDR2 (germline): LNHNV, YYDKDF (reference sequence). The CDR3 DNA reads TGTGCCACCAGCAGAGATCCCCTAGCGGGTGGAAACGAGCAGTACTTC. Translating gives CATSRDPLAGGNEQYF.

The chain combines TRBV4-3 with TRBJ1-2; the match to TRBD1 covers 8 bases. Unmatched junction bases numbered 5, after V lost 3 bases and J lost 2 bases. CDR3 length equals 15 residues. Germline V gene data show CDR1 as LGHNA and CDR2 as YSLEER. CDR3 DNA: TGCGCCAGCAGCCATGGGGCAGGGGGCAACTATGGCTACACCTTC. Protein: CASSHGAGGNYGYTF.

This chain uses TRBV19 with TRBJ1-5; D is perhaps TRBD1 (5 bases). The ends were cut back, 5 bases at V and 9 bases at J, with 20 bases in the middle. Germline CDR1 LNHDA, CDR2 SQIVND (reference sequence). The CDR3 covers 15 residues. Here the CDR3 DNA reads TGTGCCAGTAGTCTCGAACCACAAGGGGTCGTGCCCCAGCATTTT. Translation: CASSLEPQGVVPQHF.

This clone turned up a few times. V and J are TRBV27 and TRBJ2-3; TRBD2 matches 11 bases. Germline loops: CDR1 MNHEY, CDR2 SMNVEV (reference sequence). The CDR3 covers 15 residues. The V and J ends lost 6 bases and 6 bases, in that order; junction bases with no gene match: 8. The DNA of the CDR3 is TGTGCCAGCAGGTATAGCGGGGGGGCCCTGGATACGCAGTATTTT. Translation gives CASRYSGGALDTQYF.

CDR3 in amino acids: CASISGNSGANVLTF. The CDR3 DNA follows: TGCGCCAGCATTTCAGGAAACTCTGGGGCCAACGTCCTGACTTTC. The rearrangement links TRBV10-2 to TRBJ2-6; no clear D gene. V was clipped by 7 bases and J by 0 bases, with 10 bases between them. Germline CDR1 WSHSY, CDR2 SAAADI. This CDR3 is built from 15 residues.

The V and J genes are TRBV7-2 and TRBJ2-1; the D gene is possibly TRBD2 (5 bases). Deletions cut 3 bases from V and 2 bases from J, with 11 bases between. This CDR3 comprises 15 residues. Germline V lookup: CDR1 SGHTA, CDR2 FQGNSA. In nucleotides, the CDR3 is TGTGCCAGCAGCTTTTACGGGGAGCCCTACAATGAGCAGTTCTTC. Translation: CASSFYGEPYNEQFF.

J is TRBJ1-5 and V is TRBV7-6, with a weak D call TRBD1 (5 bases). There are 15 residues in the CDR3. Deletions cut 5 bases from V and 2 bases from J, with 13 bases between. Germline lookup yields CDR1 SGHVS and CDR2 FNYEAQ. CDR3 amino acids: CASSAGNRGNQPQHF. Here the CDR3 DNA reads TGTGCCAGCAGCGCAGGGAATCGCGGCAATCAGCCCCAGCATTTT.

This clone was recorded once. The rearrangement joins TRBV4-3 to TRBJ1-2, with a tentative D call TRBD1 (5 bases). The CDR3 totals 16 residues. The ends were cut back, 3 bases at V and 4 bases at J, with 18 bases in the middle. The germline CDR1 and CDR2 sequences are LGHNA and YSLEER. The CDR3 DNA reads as TGCGCCAGCAGCCAGGGAATGGGGACTGGGCTCTATGGCTACACCTTC. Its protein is CASSQGMGTGLYGYTF.

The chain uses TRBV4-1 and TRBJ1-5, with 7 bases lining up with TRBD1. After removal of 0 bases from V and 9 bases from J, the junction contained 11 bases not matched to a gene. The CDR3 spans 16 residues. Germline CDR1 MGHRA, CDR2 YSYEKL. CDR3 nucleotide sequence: TGCGCCAGCAGCCAAGATGAAGGGCAGGGGGGACGGCCCCAGCATTTT. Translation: CASSQDEGQGGRPQHF.

CDR3 in DNA: TGTGCCAGCAGCTTGGCTTGGACAATCTATAGCAATCAGCCCCAGCATTTT. Protein sequence: CASSLAWTIYSNQPQHF. The V call is TRBV5-5, the J call TRBJ1-5, with D possibly being TRBD1 (5 bases). The CDR3 runs to 17 residues. From germline, CDR1 is SGHKS and CDR2 YYEKEE (reference sequence). V lost 0 bases and J 0 bases, leaving 13 bases between the germline ends.

Here the CDR3 DNA reads TGTGCCAGCAGCCTTCTAGCGGGGACATCCTACGAGCAGTACTTC. It specifies CASSLLAGTSYEQYF. The chain joins TRBV4-2 to TRBJ2-7, with 9 bases matching TRBD2. The length of the CDR3 is 15 residues. Trimming cost V 4 bases and J 1 base; bases outside gene matches: 5. Germline assignment: CDR1 LGHNA and CDR2 YNFKEQ.

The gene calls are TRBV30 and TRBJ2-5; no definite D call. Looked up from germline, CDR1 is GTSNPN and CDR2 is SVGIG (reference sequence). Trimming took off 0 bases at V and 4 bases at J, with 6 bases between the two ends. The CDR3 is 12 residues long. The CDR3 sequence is CAWSVIGETQYF. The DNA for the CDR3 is TGTGCCTGGAGTGTCATCGGAGAGACCCAGTACTTC.

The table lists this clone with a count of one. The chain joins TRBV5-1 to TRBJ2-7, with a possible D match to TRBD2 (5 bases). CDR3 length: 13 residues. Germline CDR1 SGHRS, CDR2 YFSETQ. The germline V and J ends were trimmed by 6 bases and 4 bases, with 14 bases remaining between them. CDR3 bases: TGCGCCAGCACCCAGTCTCCGGGGTACGAGCAGTACTTC. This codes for CASTQSPGYEQYF.

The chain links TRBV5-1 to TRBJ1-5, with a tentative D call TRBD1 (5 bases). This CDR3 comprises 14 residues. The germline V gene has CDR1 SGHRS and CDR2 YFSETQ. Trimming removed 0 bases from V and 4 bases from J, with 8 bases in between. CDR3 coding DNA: TGCGCCAGCAGCTTGGCAGGGCGAAATCAGCCCCAGCATTTT. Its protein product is CASSLAGRNQPQHF.

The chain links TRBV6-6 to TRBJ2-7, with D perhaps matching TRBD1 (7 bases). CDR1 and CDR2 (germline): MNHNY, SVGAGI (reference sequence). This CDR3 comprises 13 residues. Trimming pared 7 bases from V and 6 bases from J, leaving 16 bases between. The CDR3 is CASTKTGRTEQYF. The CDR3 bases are TGTGCCAGCACGAAGACAGGGAGGACCGAGCAGTACTTC.

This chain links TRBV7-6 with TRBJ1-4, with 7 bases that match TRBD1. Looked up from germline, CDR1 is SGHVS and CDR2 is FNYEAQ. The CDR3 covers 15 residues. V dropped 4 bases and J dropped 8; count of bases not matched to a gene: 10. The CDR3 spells CASSSQTGNDEKLFF. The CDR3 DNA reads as TGTGCCAGCAGCTCCCAGACAGGGAATGACGAAAAACTGTTTTTT.

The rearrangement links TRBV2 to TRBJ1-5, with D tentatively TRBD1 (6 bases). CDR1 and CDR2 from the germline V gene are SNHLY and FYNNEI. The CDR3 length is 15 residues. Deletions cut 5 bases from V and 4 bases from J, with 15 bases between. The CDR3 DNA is TGTGCCAGCAGTCGCCAGGGACACGAAAATCAGCCCCAGCATTTT. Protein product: CASSRQGHENQPQHF.

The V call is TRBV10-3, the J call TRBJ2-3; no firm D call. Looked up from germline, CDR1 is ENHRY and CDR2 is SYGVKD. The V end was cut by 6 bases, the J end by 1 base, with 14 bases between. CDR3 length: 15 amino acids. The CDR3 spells CAIRKRGQRTDTQYF. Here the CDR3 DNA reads TGTGCCATCAGAAAACGTGGGCAGCGCACAGATACGCAGTATTTT.

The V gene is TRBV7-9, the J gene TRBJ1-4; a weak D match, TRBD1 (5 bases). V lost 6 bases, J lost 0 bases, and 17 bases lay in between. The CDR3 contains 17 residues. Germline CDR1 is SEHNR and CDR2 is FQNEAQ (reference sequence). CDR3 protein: CASRPNHAGSTNEKLFF. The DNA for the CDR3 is TGTGCCAGCAGACCCAATCACGCAGGGTCAACTAATGAAAAACTGTTTTTT.